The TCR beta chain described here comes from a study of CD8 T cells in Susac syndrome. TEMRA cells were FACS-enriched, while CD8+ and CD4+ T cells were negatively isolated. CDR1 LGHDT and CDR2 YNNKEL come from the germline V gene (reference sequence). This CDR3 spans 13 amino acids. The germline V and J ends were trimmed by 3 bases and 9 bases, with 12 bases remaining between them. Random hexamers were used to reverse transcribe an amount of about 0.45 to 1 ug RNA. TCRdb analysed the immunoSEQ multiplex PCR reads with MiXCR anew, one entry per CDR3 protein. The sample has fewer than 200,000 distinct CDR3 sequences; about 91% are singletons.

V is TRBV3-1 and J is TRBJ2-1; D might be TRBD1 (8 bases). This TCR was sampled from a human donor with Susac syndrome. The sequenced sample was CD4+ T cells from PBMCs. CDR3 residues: CASSQYRGGEQFF. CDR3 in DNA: TGTGCCAGCAGCCAGTACAGGGGGGGTGAGCAGTTCTTC.